Listed below are T cell receptor beta chains from one sample, sequenced in a study of T cell repertoires in cytomegalovirus infection. No antigens are known for them. TCRdb processed the reads anew with MiXCR; each CDR3 protein has one entry. The repertoire holds 350,000 to 400,000 distinct CDR3 sequences, with around a third as singletons. This specimen consisted of cultured PBMCs, obtained from culture after CMV antigen stimulation. These receptors were obtained from a human donor in good health (CMV status not recorded). Some clones in this sample may be carry-over from other donors' samples. The CDR3 runs from the conserved cysteine through the conserved F or W. The D gene is left open where the match is weak. Not every row has a clone size; where given, it reads once, few, many or a size class.

V: TRBV4-2
J: TRBJ2-7
size: .
D: TRBD2
CDR3: CASSQSLSGSSSNEQYF
DNA: TGTGCCAGCAGCCAAAGTCTCAGCGGGAGTAGTAGTAACGAGCAGTACTTC

V: TRBV24-1
J: TRBJ2-2
size: few
D: .
CDR3: CATSRTGELFF
DNA: TGTGCCACCAGCCGCACCGGGGAGCTGTTTTTT

V: TRBV10-1
J: TRBJ2-2
size: .
D: TRBD2
CDR3: CASSESNLAGDTGELFF
DNA: TGCGCCAGCAGTGAGTCGAACCTAGCGGGAGACACCGGGGAGCTGTTTTTT

V: TRBV7-9
J: TRBJ1-1
size: few
D: TRBD1
CDR3: CASSLIRQGRPSTEAFF
DNA: TGTGCCAGCAGCCTAATACGACAGGGAAGGCCGTCCACTGAAGCTTTCTTT

V: TRBV28
J: TRBJ1-5
size: .
D: TRBD1
CDR3: CASRSQGASNQPQHF
DNA: TGTGCCAGCAGATCCCAGGGGGCTAGCAATCAGCCCCAGCATTTT

V: TRBV19
J: TRBJ2-7
size: .
D: TRBD1
CDR3: CASSDRGVYEQYF
DNA: TGTGCCAGTAGCGACAGGGGGGTTTACGAGCAGTACTTC

V: TRBV28
J: TRBJ2-3
size: .
D: .
CDR3: CASSLGQSSEDTQYF
DNA: TGTGCCAGCAGTTTGGGTCAGTCAAGTGAGGATACGCAGTATTTT

V: TRBV5-4
J: TRBJ2-7
size: .
D: TRBD1
CDR3: CASMGTGGYEQYF
DNA: TGTGCCAGCATGGGGACAGGGGGCTACGAGCAGTACTTC

V: TRBV7-2
J: TRBJ2-3
size: few
D: TRBD2
CDR3: CASSWSTGLAGGLADTQYF
DNA: TGTGCCAGCAGCTGGAGTACGGGACTAGCGGGAGGGTTGGCAGATACGCAGTATTTT

V: TRBV6-6
J: TRBJ2-5
size: .
D: TRBD2
CDR3: CGLADPRATQYF
DNA: TGTGGACTAGCGGACCCAAGGGCGACCCAGTACTTC

V: TRBV12-3/TRBV12-4
J: TRBJ1-5
size: .
D: .
CDR3: CASSSNRRGIQPQHF
DNA: TGTGCCAGCAGTTCCAACCGAAGGGGAATCCAGCCCCAGCATTTT

V: TRBV7-2
J: TRBJ2-7
size: few
D: TRBD1
CDR3: CASSLGQGFPYEQYF
DNA: TGTGCCAGCAGCCTGGGACAGGGGTTTCCCTACGAGCAGTACTTC

V: TRBV6-1
J: TRBJ2-2
size: few
D: TRBD1
CDR3: CASRPGQGARGELFF
DNA: TGTGCCAGCAGACCGGGACAGGGGGCGCGGGGGGAGCTGTTTTTT

V: TRBV7-7
J: TRBJ2-3
size: .
D: .
CDR3: CASSLTGALTDTQYF
DNA: TGTGCCAGCAGCCTAACGGGGGCACTCACAGATACGCAGTATTTT

V: TRBV7-3
J: TRBJ2-5
size: few
D: .
CDR3: CASSQDYTETQYF
DNA: TGTGCCAGCAGCCAAGATTACACAGAGACCCAGTACTTC

V: TRBV12-5
J: TRBJ2-1
size: .
D: .
CDR3: CASGGDSVNEQFF
DNA: TGTGCTAGTGGGGGGGATTCCGTTAATGAGCAGTTCTTC

V: TRBV12-5
J: TRBJ2-3
size: .
D: .
CDR3: CASGLAQNTQYF
DNA: TGTGCTAGTGGTTTGGCGCAGAATACGCAGTATTTT